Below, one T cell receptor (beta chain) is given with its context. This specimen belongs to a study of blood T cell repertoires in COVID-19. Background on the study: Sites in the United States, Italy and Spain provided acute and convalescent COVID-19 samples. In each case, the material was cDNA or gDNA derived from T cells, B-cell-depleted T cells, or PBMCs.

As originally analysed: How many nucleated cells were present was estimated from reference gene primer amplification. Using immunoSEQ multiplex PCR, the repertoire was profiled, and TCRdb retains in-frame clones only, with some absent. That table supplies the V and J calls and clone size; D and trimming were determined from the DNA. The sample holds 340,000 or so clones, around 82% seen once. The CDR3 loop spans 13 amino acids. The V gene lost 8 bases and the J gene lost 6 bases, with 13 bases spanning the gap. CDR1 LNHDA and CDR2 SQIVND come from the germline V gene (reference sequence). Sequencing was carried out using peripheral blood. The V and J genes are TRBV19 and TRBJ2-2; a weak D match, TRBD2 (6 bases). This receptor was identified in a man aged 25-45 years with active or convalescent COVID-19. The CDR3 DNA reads TGTGCCAGTGCCAGTAGCGGTGCCGGGGAGCTGTTTTTT. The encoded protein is CASASSGAGELFF.